The 3 T cell receptor beta chains below all came from one sample that was sequenced in a study of blood T cell repertoires in COVID-19. Data came from immunoSEQ multiplex PCR; TCRdb stores just in-frame clones and leaves some out. Counted here are 150,000 to 170,000 clones, under 90% occurring once; the ten biggest clones make up more than 5.5%. The sample comprised PBMCs or T cells enriched from blood (not recorded which). The receptor set was obtained from a man aged 50 to 60 who had recovered from COVID-19.

The rearrangement joins TRBV27 to TRBJ1-2, with a tentative D call TRBD1 (6 bases). The ends were cut back, 6 bases at V and 0 bases at J, with 17 bases in the middle. Per germline, CDR1 MNHEY and CDR2 SMNVEV (reference sequence). This CDR3 contains 16 residues. The CDR3 DNA is TGTGCCAGCAGCAAATTCCAGGGGCAAACTAACTATGGCTACACCTTC. Protein product: CASSKFQGQTNYGYTF.

This chain connects TRBV7-2 to TRBJ1-1; 11 positions agree with TRBD1. Germline assignment: CDR1 SGHTA and CDR2 FQGNSA. Trimming removed 4 bases from V and 1 base from J; junction bases left unmatched: 2. The CDR3 sequence is 15 residues long. CDR3 bases: TGTGCCAGCAGCTGGGGGACAGGGGGGAACACTGAAGCTTTCTTT. Its translation: CASSWGTGGNTEAFF. The whole variable domain, filled in from reference TRBV7-2 and TRBJ1-1, reads GAGVSQSPSNKVTEKGKDVELRCDPISGHTALYWYRQSLGQGLEFLIYFQGNSAPDKSGLPSDRFSAERTGGSVSTLTIQRTQQEDSAVYLCASSWGTGGNTEAFFGQGTRLTVV.

The V call is TRBV7-9, the J call TRBJ2-1; 11 positions match TRBD2. CDR1 and CDR2 (germline): SEHNR, FQNEAQ (reference sequence). This CDR3 is 14 amino acids long. V gave up 7 bases and J gave up 4 bases; unmatched junction bases: 3. The CDR3 loop is CASTSGGMYNEQFF. Written as DNA, the CDR3 is TGTGCCAGCACTAGCGGGGGGATGTACAATGAGCAGTTCTTC.